The present TCR beta chain was sequenced within a study of T cell responses to AZD1222 COVID-19 vaccine. Study at large: Pooling was applied to second doses at about 4 or about 12 weeks.

Clones were sequenced by immunoSEQ multiplex PCR, and TCRdb holds only the in-frame ones, with some missing. The sample gives under 110,000 clones, roughly 90% of which show up once; 16% is in the top ten. Study-wide results and limits: Clonal diversity may have been underestimated in mostly white British donors. Targeting of unmutated variant regions was reportedly seen in nearly half of spike-specific TCRs.

Comments on this clone: The antigen remains unidentified.

The source of this sequence is an adult in good health. Sequencing used peripheral blood, obtained on day 0 of AZD1222 vaccination.

The CDR3: CASKSHFSSGNTIYF. In DNA, the CDR3 is TGTGCCAGTAAATCCCATTTCAGCTCTGGAAACACCATATATTTT. The V and J genes are TRBV19 and TRBJ1-3; no definite D call. The length of the CDR3 is 15 residues. CDR1 LNHDA and CDR2 SQIVND come from the germline V gene (reference sequence). V shed 7 bases and J shed 0 bases, with 13 bases lying between them.